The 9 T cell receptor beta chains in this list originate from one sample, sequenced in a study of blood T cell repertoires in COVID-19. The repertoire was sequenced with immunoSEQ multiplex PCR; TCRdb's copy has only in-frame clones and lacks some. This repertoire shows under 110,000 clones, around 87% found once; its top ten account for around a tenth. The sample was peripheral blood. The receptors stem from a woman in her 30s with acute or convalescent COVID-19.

CDR3 nucleotide sequence: TGCGCCAGCAGTCAATCTGGGACAGAAGAGAACACTGAAGCTTTCTTT. Translated, it gives CASSQSGTEENTEAFF. The chain carries TRBV23-1 and TRBJ1-1, with 7 bases lining up with TRBD1. TRBV23-1 is recorded as an ORF, its role being uncertain. The CDR3 covers 16 residues. V shed 0 bases and J 1 base; nucleotides not matched to a gene: 5.

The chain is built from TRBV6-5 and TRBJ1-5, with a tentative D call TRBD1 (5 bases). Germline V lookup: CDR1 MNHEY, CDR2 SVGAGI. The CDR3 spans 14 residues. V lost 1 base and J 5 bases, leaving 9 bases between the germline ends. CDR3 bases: TGTGCCAGCAGTTACTTCTTAGGGGATCAGCCCCAGCATTTT. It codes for CASSYFLGDQPQHF.

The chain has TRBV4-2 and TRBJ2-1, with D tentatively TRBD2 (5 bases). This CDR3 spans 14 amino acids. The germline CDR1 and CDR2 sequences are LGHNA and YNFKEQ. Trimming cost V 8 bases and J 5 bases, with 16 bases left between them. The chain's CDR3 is CASGDVLEDNEQFF. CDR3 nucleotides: TGTGCCAGCGGAGATGTACTAGAAGACAATGAGCAGTTCTTC.

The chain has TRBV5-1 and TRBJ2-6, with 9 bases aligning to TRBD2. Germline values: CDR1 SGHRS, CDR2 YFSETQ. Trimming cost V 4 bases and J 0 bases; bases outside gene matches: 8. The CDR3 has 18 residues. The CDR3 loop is CASSLSGGVLSGANVLTF. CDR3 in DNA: TGCGCCAGCAGCCTTAGCGGGGGCGTCCTCTCTGGGGCCAACGTCCTGACTTTC.

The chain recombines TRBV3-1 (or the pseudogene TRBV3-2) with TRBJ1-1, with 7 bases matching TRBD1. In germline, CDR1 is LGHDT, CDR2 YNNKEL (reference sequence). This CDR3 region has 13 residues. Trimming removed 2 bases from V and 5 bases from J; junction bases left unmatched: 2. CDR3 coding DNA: TGTGCCAGCAGCCAATCAGGGGGAACTGAAGCTTTCTTT. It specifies CASSQSGGTEAFF.

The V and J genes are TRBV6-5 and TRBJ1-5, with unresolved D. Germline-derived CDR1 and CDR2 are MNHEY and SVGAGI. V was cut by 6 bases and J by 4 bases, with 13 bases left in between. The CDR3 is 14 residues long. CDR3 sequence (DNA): TGTGCCAGCAGCCGATCTCCAGAAAATCAGCCCCAGCATTTT. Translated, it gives CASSRSPENQPQHF.

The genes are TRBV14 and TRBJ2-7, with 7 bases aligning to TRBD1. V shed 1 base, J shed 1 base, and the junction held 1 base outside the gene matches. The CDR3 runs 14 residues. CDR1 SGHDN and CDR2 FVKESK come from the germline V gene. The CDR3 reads CASSQGQGSYEQYF. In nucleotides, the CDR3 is TGTGCCAGCAGCCAAGGACAGGGATCCTACGAGCAGTACTTC.

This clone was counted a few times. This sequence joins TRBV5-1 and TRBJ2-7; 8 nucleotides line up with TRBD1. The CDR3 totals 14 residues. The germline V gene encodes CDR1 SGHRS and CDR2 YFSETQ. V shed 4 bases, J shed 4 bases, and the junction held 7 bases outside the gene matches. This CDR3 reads CASSLIGQGYEQYF. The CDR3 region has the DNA TGCGCCAGCAGCCTGATTGGACAGGGTTACGAGCAGTACTTC.

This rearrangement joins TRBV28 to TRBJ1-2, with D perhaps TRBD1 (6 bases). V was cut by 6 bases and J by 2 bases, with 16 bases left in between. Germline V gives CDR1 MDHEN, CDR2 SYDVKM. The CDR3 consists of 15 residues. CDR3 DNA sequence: TGTGCCAGCAGGCCCGCAGGGGATAGAAACTATGGCTACACCTTC. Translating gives CASRPAGDRNYGYTF.